These 8 T cell receptor beta chains came from one sample sequenced in a study of T cell changes during pregnancy in multiple sclerosis. Sequenced by immunoSEQ multiplex PCR; TCRdb stores in-frame clones only, minus some. Of about 57,000 clones in the sample, 80% to 90% were seen once. Specimen: CD4+ T cells from peripheral blood mononuclear cells, collected in the third trimester of pregnancy. The receptor source for this set is a female donor with multiple sclerosis, enrolled in a pregnancy study.

The chain combines TRBV30 with TRBJ1-4; 10 bases agree with TRBD1. The CDR3 contains 14 residues. Germline CDR1 GTSNPN, CDR2 SVGIG (reference sequence). The V gene end was trimmed by 3 bases and the J gene end by 6 bases; junction bases not matched to a gene: 4. The CDR3: CAWRVTGGHEKLFF. CDR3 coding DNA: TGTGCCTGGAGGGTGACAGGGGGCCATGAAAAACTGTTTTTT.

The chain has TRBV5-4 and TRBJ2-3; D is undetermined. Trimming left V 0 bases short and J 5 bases short, with 13 bases between. Germline CDR1 and CDR2: SGHNT and YYREEE (reference sequence). The CDR3 has 15 amino acids. CDR3 amino acids: CASSLVSGILDTQYF. DNA for the CDR3: TGTGCCAGCAGCTTGGTGTCGGGTATCCTAGATACGCAGTATTTT.

CDR3 sequence: CASEASGRETQYF. In DNA form, the CDR3 reads TGTGCTAGTGAGGCTAGCGGGAGGGAGACCCAGTACTTC. V and J are TRBV12-5 and TRBJ2-5; TRBD2 aligns across 11 bases. The CDR3 is made up of 13 amino acids. With V trimmed by 7 bases and J by 5 bases, 3 bases remained unmatched. Germline V gene lookup returns CDR1 LGHNT and CDR2 FRNRAP.

The chain carries TRBV30 and TRBJ2-7, with D unclear. Germline V gives CDR1 GTSNPN, CDR2 SVGIG (reference sequence). CDR3 size: 11 residues. V was cut by 5 bases and J by 4 bases, with 9 bases left in between. The CDR3 sequence: CAWAFGYEQYF. Written as DNA, the CDR3 is TGTGCCTGGGCCTTCGGTTACGAGCAGTACTTC.

The V gene is TRBV7-9, the J gene TRBJ1-1; 9 bases are shared with TRBD1. Germline V gene data show CDR1 as SEHNR and CDR2 as FQNEAQ (reference sequence). After removal of 5 bases from V and 2 bases from J, the junction contained 6 bases not matched to a gene. The CDR3 runs to 15 residues. For the CDR3, the DNA is TGTGCCAGCAGCCACCGGACAGGGGATAACACTGAAGCTTTCTTT. Translating it yields CASSHRTGDNTEAFF.

The V and J genes are TRBV4-1 and TRBJ2-1; 9 bases are shared with TRBD2. After removal of 1 base from V and 7 bases from J, the junction contained 5 bases not matched to a gene. Germline V gene data show CDR1 as MGHRA and CDR2 as YSYEKL. The CDR3 extends over 15 amino acids. CDR3 nucleotide sequence: TGCGCCAGCAGCCAAGGGTCTAGCGGGAAAAATGAGCAGTTCTTC. This codes for CASSQGSSGKNEQFF.

J is TRBJ2-7 and V is TRBV7-9; 12 bases are shared with TRBD1. Trimming removed 5 bases from V and 3 bases from J; junction bases left unmatched: 11. In germline, CDR1 is SEHNR, CDR2 FQNEAQ (reference sequence). The CDR3 consists of 17 residues. In DNA form, the CDR3 reads TGTGCCAGCAGCGTCCAGGGGGGACAGGGGGCAATCTACGAGCAGTACTTC. Its translation is CASSVQGGQGAIYEQYF.

The V and J genes are TRBV6-5 and TRBJ1-2; TRBD1 matches 8 bases. This CDR3 has 15 amino acids. V was clipped by 6 bases and J by 4 bases; unmatched bases: 10. CDR1 and CDR2 from the germline V gene are MNHEY and SVGAGI. CDR3 sequence: CASRSTLGQGYGYTF. CDR3 coding DNA: TGTGCCAGCAGATCAACCTTAGGACAGGGCTATGGCTACACCTTC.